Each of the 2 T cell receptor beta chains below was sequenced from the same sample in a study of Ad26.COV2.S vaccination and SARS-CoV-2 variants. Repertoires were generated with immunoSEQ multiplex PCR, while TCRdb's copy carries only in-frame clones and drops some. The table shows about 440,000 clones, with about 92% occurring only once. The treatment was: roughly 19 received Ad26.COV2.S at low or high dose, single or two shots; five or six received placebo; per-sample allocation not given. Each sample was drawn 63 days after the first injection (of vaccine or placebo). This specimen consisted of peripheral blood, obtained in a trial of Ad26.COV2.S vaccine versus placebo. These receptor sequences come from a person between 18 and 65 years old who received the Ad26.COV2.S COVID-19 vaccine or a placebo.

This clone was found once. Other DNA sequences in the same sample also yield this CDR3. The chain has TRBV27 and TRBJ1-5; D is unresolved. The germline V and J ends were trimmed by 3 bases and 6 bases, with 6 bases remaining between them. CDR3 length equals 12 residues. Germline values: CDR1 MNHEY, CDR2 SMNVEV (reference sequence). CDR3 in amino acids: CASSLVGQPQHF. The CDR3 DNA follows: TGTGCCAGCAGTTTGGTGGGTCAGCCCCAGCATTTT.

This rearrangement joins TRBV11-3 to TRBJ2-1, with D perhaps matching TRBD2 (5 bases). Germline V lookup: CDR1 SGHNT, CDR2 YENEEA. The V and J ends lost 0 bases and 10 bases respectively, with 19 bases between them. The CDR3 has 16 amino acids. The CDR3 sequence: CASSLERASPNGEQFF. The CDR3 nucleotides are TGTGCCAGCAGCTTAGAAAGGGCTAGCCCAAATGGGGAGCAGTTCTTC.